Reported below is one T cell receptor beta chain. This CDR3 contains 15 residues. V dropped 0 bases and J dropped 5; count of bases not matched to a gene: 3. CDR1 is SGHRS, CDR2 YFSETQ, per germline. This entry comes from a study of blood T cell repertoires in COVID-19. Generated by immunoSEQ multiplex PCR, the TCRdb table keeps only in-frame clones and is missing some. The repertoire includes around 170,000 clones, about 90% of them detected once, and 7% sits in the top ten. The sequenced sample consisted of PBMCs or T cells enriched from blood (not recorded which). The sequence derives from a woman between 45 and 60 years old who had recovered from COVID-19. This sequence joins TRBV5-1 and TRBJ2-5; 11 bases map to TRBD1. CDR3 in amino acids: CASSLGTGGAETQYF. DNA of the CDR3: TGCGCCAGCAGCTTGGGGACAGGGGGCGCGGAGACCCAGTACTTC.